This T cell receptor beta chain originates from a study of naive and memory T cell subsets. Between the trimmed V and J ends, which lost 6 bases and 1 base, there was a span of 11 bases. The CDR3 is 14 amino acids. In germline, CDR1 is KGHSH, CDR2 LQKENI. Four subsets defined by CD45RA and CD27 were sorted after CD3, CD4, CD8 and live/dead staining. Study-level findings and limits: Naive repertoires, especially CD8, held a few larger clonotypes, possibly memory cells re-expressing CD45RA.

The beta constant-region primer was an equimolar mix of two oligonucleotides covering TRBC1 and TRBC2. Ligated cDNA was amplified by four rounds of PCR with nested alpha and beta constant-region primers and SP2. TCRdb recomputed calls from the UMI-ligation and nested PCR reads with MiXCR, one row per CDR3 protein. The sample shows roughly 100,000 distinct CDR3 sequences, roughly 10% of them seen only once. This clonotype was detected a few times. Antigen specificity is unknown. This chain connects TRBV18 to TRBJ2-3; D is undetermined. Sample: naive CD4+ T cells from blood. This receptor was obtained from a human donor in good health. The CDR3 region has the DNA TGTGCCAGCTCGCCCCTTGGGCGCACAGATACGCAGTATTTT. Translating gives CASSPLGRTDTQYF.